The 25 T cell receptor beta chains below were found in one sample sequenced in a study of early T cells in non-severe SARS-CoV-2 infection. MiXCR was run by TCRdb on the 5' RACE reads, yielding one entry per CDR3 protein. The data contain some 40,000 distinct CDR3 sequences, about 6% of them seen just once; the ten biggest clones take up less than 25%. Material: whole blood, obtained at baseline. These receptor sequences come from an adult who was a healthcare worker with PCR-confirmed SARS-CoV-2 infection or an uninfected control (not recorded which).

This chain uses TRBV19 with TRBJ2-3, with 9 bases lining up with TRBD2. The CDR3 extends over 14 amino acids. CDR1 is LNHDA, CDR2 SQIVND, per germline (reference sequence). J was trimmed by 6 bases and V by 3 bases; bases with no gene match: 4. This CDR3 reads CASSIAAGGDTQYF. CDR3 nucleotides: TGTGCCAGTAGTATCGCAGCGGGAGGTGATACGCAGTATTTT.

A few counts support this clonotype. The chain joins TRBV3-1 to TRBJ2-1, with 12 bases fitting TRBD2. The CDR3 runs to 16 residues. The germline CDR1 and CDR2 sequences are LGHDT and YNNKEL (reference sequence). Trimming took 2 bases from V and 9 from J; bases not matched to a gene: 8. The CDR3: CASSQPLAGGVVEQFF. DNA for the CDR3: TGTGCCAGCAGCCAACCCCTAGCGGGAGGGGTCGTTGAGCAGTTCTTC.

The table lists this clonotype with a few counts. The J gene is TRBJ1-2, the V gene TRBV4-3; D gene uncertain. Trimming removed 0 bases at V and 0 bases at J, with 11 bases between. There are 16 residues in the CDR3. Germline assignment: CDR1 LGHNA and CDR2 YSLEER. The CDR3 loop reads CASSQETPRANYGYTF. The CDR3 region has the DNA TGCGCCAGCAGCCAAGAGACACCCCGAGCTAACTATGGCTACACCTTC.

Only a few counts were recorded for this clonotype. DNA for the CDR3: TGTGCCAGCAGGGAGACAGGGGTAGGCGGCGAGCAGTACTTC. Translated: CASRETGVGGEQYF. The chain has TRBV7-9 and TRBJ2-7, with 8 bases lining up with TRBD1. CDR3 length: 14 residues. Germline V gene data show CDR1 as SEHNR and CDR2 as FQNEAQ (reference sequence). V shed 6 bases, J shed 6 bases, and the junction held 10 bases outside the gene matches. The full variable domain, completed using reference TRBV7-9 and TRBJ2-7, is DTGVSQNPRHKITKRGQNVTFRCDPISEHNRLYWYRQTLGQGPEFLTYFQNEAQLEKSRLLSDRFSAERPKGSFSTLEIQRTEQGDSAMYLCASRETGVGGEQYFGPGTRLTVT.

The rearrangement joins TRBV4-1 to TRBJ1-1, with D possibly being TRBD1 (6 bases). This CDR3 spans 15 amino acids. CDR1 MGHRA and CDR2 YSYEKL come from the germline V gene. V dropped 0 bases and J dropped 5 bases, with 13 bases sitting between them. The CDR3: CASSQDWGALTEAFF. The CDR3 DNA is TGCGCCAGCAGCCAAGATTGGGGGGCGCTTACTGAAGCTTTCTTT.

The genes are TRBV3-1 and TRBJ2-6; D remains unclear. This CDR3 has 16 amino acids. Deletions cut 2 bases from V and 4 bases from J, with 12 bases between. Germline V gene data show CDR1 as LGHDT and CDR2 as YNNKEL (reference sequence). The CDR3 nucleotides read TGTGCCAGCAGCCAATCATACGGGTCCGGGGCCAACGTCCTGACTTTC. It specifies CASSQSYGSGANVLTF.

This chain uses TRBV7-3 with TRBJ2-1; D gene ambiguous. The V end lost 0 bases, the J end lost 5 bases, and 8 bases lay between the germline ends. Germline values: CDR1 SGHTA, CDR2 FQGTGA. This CDR3 spans 14 amino acids. The CDR3 nucleotides read TGTGCCAGCAGCTTAACGATGGTGAACAATGAGCAGTTCTTC. It specifies CASSLTMVNNEQFF.

V is TRBV19 and J is TRBJ2-5, with D possibly matching TRBD2 (6 bases). CDR3 length: 16 residues. Germline V gene data show CDR1 as LNHDA and CDR2 as SQIVND (reference sequence). The V end lost 5 bases, the J end lost 9 bases, and 25 bases lay between the germline ends. This chain's CDR3 is CASSRSPGRLETAQYF. CDR3 sequence (DNA): TGTGCCAGTAGTCGCTCCCCGGGGAGACTAGAGACGGCCCAGTACTTC.

This clonotype was recorded at least ten times. The chain links TRBV20-1 to TRBJ2-2; 8 bases agree with TRBD1. Germline-derived CDR1 and CDR2 are DFQATT and SNEGSKA (reference sequence). J gave up 6 bases and V 4 bases, and 7 bases lay outside the gene matches. The CDR3 length is 14 residues. CDR3 DNA sequence: TGCAGTGCTACCGGGACAGGAGGGGCCGGGGAGCTGTTTTTT. Translating gives CSATGTGGAGELFF.

This clonotype was observed many times. V and J are TRBV2 and TRBJ2-7; D remains unclear. Germline CDR1 SNHLY, CDR2 FYNNEI. V dropped 6 bases and J dropped 5 bases, with 14 bases sitting between them. The CDR3 sequence is 13 residues long. The CDR3 nucleotides read TGTGCCAGCAGGGTGGCCTCTTTTGACGAGCAGTACTTC. Protein sequence: CASRVASFDEQYF.

There are a few counts of this clonotype. The chain recombines TRBV5-1 with TRBJ2-3, with TRBD2 matching 8 bases. Per the germline V gene, CDR1 is SGHRS and CDR2 is YFSETQ. Trimming cost V 4 bases and J 0 bases; bases outside gene matches: 4. This CDR3 is built from 15 residues. The CDR3 loop reads CASSPGGSSTDTQYF. For the CDR3, the DNA is TGCGCCAGCAGCCCGGGGGGGTCTAGCACAGATACGCAGTATTTT.

In this sample, this clonotype turned up a few times. The chain is built from TRBV20-1 and TRBJ2-1, with 9 positions matching TRBD2. J was trimmed by 2 bases and V by 5 bases; bases with no gene match: 13. CDR1 DFQATT and CDR2 SNEGSKA come from the germline V gene (reference sequence). This CDR3 is built from 17 residues. In DNA form, the CDR3 reads TGCAGTGCTTACTCCCCTAGCGGGGACTCAACCTACAATGAGCAGTTCTTC. This translates into CSAYSPSGDSTYNEQFF.

This clonotype occurred many times. The chain employs TRBV7-9 and TRBJ2-3; D may match TRBD1 or TRBD2 (6 bases each). V was clipped by 7 bases and J by 2 bases, with 16 bases between them. Germline lookup yields CDR1 SEHNR and CDR2 FQNEAQ (reference sequence). The CDR3 covers 15 residues. The CDR3 bases are TGTGCCAGCAAGTTGGGGGGCCATATCACAGATACGCAGTATTTT. Its translation: CASKLGGHITDTQYF.

This clonotype was found a few times. The chain uses TRBV12-3 or TRBV12-4 and TRBJ2-3, with 7 bases that match TRBD1. The CDR3 has 15 residues. Trimming took 8 bases from V and 9 from J; bases not matched to a gene: 17. The CDR3, as DNA: TGTGCCAGCCCTTCTGAGGGGGCCCGGGAAGAGACGCAGTATTTT. This sequence encodes CASPSEGAREETQYF.

This clonotype was found a few times. The gene calls are TRBV28 and TRBJ2-3; no clear D gene. Trimming pared 4 bases from V and 2 bases from J, leaving 10 bases between. This CDR3 spans 14 amino acids. CDR1 is MDHEN and CDR2 is SYDVKM in the germline V gene. The CDR3 here is CASSSAEITDTQYF. The CDR3 nucleotides read TGTGCCAGCAGTTCTGCCGAAATCACAGATACGCAGTATTTT.

The sample holds many counts of this clonotype. This chain joins TRBV12-3 or TRBV12-4 and TRBJ2-1; D perhaps matches TRBD2 (6 bases). CDR3 length: 15 amino acids. The V end was cut by 6 bases, the J end by 0 bases, with 12 bases between. The CDR3 nucleotides read TGTGCCAGCAGCCCTCGGGGGAGCTCCTACAATGAGCAGTTCTTC. Its protein is CASSPRGSSYNEQFF.

The V and J genes are TRBV19 and TRBJ1-2, with no clear D. Germline CDR1 LNHDA, CDR2 SQIVND (reference sequence). The CDR3 contains 12 residues. With 6 bases removed from V and 1 base from J, the gap between germline ends came to 6 bases. The CDR3 nucleotides read TGTGCCAGTAGAACTGATAACTATGGCTACACCTTC. Its protein is CASRTDNYGYTF.

There are a few counts of this clonotype. The rearrangement joins TRBV5-1 to TRBJ1-1; D gene ambiguous. Germline CDR1 is SGHRS and CDR2 is YFSETQ. The CDR3 length is 14 residues. V lost 1 base and J 5 bases, leaving 12 bases between the germline ends. CDR3 loop: CASSLSGDPTEAFF. For the CDR3, the DNA is TGCGCCAGCAGCTTGTCAGGAGATCCGACTGAAGCTTTCTTT. The complete variable domain, with remaining parts taken from reference TRBV5-1 and TRBJ1-1, reads KAGVTQTPRYLIKTRGQQVTLSCSPISGHRSVSWYQQTPGQGLQFLFEYFSETQRNKGNFPGRFSGRQFSNSRSEMNVSTLELGDSALYLCASSLSGDPTEAFFGQGTRLTVV.

This clonotype was counted ten times or more. The rearrangement joins TRBV11-2 to TRBJ2-1; 13 bases match TRBD2. J lost 1 base, V lost 2 bases, and 8 bases had no gene match. The germline V gene encodes CDR1 SGHAT and CDR2 FQNNGV. CDR3 length: 19 residues. In DNA form, the CDR3 reads TGTGCCAGCAGCTTACGGGGACTAGCGGGAATGGGTTCCTACAATGAGCAGTTCTTC. This gives the protein CASSLRGLAGMGSYNEQFF.

This clonotype was recorded at least ten times. One junction end does not reproduce the germline sequence, and a read error may be involved. The chain uses TRBV14 and TRBJ2-1, with 8 bases matching TRBD2. This CDR3 spans 13 amino acids. Germline V gene data show CDR1 as SGHDN and CDR2 as FVKESK. CDR3 in amino acids: CASSQDVSQRECF. For the CDR3, the DNA is TGTGCCAGCAGCCAGGACGTCTCCCAGCGGGAGTGCTTC.

This clonotype showed up many times. The chain couples TRBV5-6 to TRBJ1-6; 7 nucleotides match TRBD1. The CDR3 spans 15 residues. V gave up 1 base and J gave up 5 bases; unmatched junction bases: 3. The germline CDR1 and CDR2 sequences are SGHDT and YYEEEE. CDR3 sequence: CASSLKGQHNSPLHF. The CDR3 nucleotides read TGTGCCAGCAGCTTGAAGGGACAGCATAATTCACCCCTCCACTTT. Supplemented by reference TRBV5-6 and TRBJ1-6, the full variable domain reads DAGVTQSPTHLIKTRGQQVTLRCSPKSGHDTVSWYQQALGQGPQFIFQYYEEEERQRGNFPDRFSGHQFPNYSSELNVNALLLGDSALYLCASSLKGQHNSPLHFGNGTRLTVT.

This clonotype was seen ten or more times. The V call is TRBV5-4, the J call TRBJ2-1; no firm D call. The CDR3 runs to 13 residues. Per the germline V gene, CDR1 is SGHNT and CDR2 is YYREEE (reference sequence). V was pared by 0 bases and J by 6 bases, with 7 bases between. The CDR3 loop is CASSLALLNEQFF. The CDR3 DNA reads TGTGCCAGCAGCTTGGCACTTCTCAATGAGCAGTTCTTC.

In this sample, this clonotype turned up many times. This chain uses TRBV5-5 with TRBJ1-2; D is possibly TRBD1 (5 bases). The CDR3 totals 13 residues. The germline V gene encodes CDR1 SGHKS and CDR2 YYEKEE (reference sequence). V lost 4 bases and J 5 bases, leaving 12 bases between the germline ends. In DNA, the CDR3 is TGTGCCAGCAGCCAGGGCCCAGGGTATGGCTACACCTTC. Translation gives CASSQGPGYGYTF.

V usage is TRBV7-2 and J usage is TRBJ2-1; 9 nucleotides line up with TRBD2. The CDR3 is 15 residues long. Per germline, CDR1 SGHTA and CDR2 FQGNSA. V lost 3 bases and J lost 9; bases outside the gene matches: 9. DNA for the CDR3: TGTGCCAGCAGCTTTCGACCCGCGGGAGGGGGTGAGCAGTTCTTC. Protein sequence: CASSFRPAGGGEQFF.

This clonotype has a count of ten or more. The chain carries TRBV12-3 or TRBV12-4 and TRBJ2-2; 8 nucleotides line up with TRBD1. Trimming took 7 bases from V and 6 from J; bases not matched to a gene: 10. The CDR3 runs 15 residues. CDR3 coding DNA: TGTGCCAGCACACAATCAACGACAGGGGCCGGGGAGCTGTTTTTT. It specifies CASTQSTTGAGELFF.